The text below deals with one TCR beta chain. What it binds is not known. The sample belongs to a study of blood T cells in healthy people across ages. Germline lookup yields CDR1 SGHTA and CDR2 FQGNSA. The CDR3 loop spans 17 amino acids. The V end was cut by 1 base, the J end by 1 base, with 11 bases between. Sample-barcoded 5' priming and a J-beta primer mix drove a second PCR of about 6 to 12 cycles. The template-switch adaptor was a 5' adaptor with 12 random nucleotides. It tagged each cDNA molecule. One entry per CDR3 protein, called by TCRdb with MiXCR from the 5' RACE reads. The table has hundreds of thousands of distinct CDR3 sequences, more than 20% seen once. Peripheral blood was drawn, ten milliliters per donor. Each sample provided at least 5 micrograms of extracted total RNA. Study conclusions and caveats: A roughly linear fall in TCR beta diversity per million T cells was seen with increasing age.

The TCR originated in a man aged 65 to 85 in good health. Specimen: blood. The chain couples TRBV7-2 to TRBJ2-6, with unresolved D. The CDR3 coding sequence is TGTGCCAGCAGCTTAGGTTGGACGTCGTCTGGGGCCAACGTCCTGACTTTC. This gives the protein CASSLGWTSSGANVLTF.